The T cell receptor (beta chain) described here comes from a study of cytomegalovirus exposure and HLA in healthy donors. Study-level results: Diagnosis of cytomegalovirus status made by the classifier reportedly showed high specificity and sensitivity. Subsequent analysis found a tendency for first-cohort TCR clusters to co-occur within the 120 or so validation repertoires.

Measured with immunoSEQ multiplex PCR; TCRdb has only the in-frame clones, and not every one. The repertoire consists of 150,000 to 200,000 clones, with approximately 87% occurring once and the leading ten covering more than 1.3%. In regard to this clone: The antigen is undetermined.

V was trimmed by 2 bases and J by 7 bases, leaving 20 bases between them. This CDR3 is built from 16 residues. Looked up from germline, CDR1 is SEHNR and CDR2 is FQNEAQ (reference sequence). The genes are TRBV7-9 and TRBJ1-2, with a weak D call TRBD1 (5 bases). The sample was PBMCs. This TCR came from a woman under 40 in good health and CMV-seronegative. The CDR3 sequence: CASSLLSAEAGGGYTF. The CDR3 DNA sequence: TGTGCCAGCAGCTTATTGTCAGCCGAGGCCGGGGGTGGCTACACCTTC.